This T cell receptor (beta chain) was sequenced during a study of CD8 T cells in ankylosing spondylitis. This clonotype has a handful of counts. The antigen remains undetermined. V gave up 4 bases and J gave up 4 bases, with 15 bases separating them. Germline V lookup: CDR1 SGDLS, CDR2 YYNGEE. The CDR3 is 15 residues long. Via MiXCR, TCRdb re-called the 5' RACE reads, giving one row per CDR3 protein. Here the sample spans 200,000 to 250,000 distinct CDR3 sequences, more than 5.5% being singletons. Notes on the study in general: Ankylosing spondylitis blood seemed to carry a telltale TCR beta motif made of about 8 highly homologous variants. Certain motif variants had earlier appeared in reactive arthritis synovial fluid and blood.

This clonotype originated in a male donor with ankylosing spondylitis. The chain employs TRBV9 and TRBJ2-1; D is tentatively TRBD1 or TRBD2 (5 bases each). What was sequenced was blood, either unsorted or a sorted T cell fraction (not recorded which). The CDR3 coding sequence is TGTGCCAGCAGCCCCGAGGGGACGTATTACAATGAGCAGTTCTTC. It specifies CASSPEGTYYNEQFF.